These 5 T cell receptor beta chains share one sample of origin, sequenced in a study of technical replicates of blood from a handful of donors. TCRdb's table, derived via immunoSEQ multiplex PCR, lists solely in-frame clones and lacks some. This table has fewer than 100,000 clones, about 95% appearing once. The sequenced sample was T cells isolated from PBMCs. The receptors were sampled from a human donor in good health.

The rearrangement uses TRBV2 and TRBJ2-1; TRBD2 aligns across 12 bases. Trimming removed 3 bases from V and 8 bases from J; junction bases left unmatched: 8. CDR1 and CDR2 (germline): SNHLY, FYNNEI. The CDR3 covers 16 residues. This CDR3 reads CASSDVTSGRLDEQFF. The CDR3 coding sequence is TGTGCCAGCAGTGACGTCACTAGCGGGAGGTTGGATGAGCAGTTCTTC.

The rearrangement uses TRBV28 and TRBJ2-1; TRBD2 agrees at 11 bases. The CDR3 runs to 18 residues. Per the germline V gene, CDR1 is MDHEN and CDR2 is SYDVKM. Unmatched junction bases numbered 12, after V lost 8 bases and J lost 0 bases. The CDR3 DNA sequence: TGTGCCAGCGCTCCCCTAACACTAGCGGGAGACTCCTACAATGAGCAGTTCTTC. Translating it yields CASAPLTLAGDSYNEQFF.

This clone was seen once. The chain combines TRBV7-6 with TRBJ1-4, with D maybe TRBD1 (6 bases). This CDR3 contains 15 residues. The germline CDR1 and CDR2 sequences are SGHVS and FNYEAQ. The V end was cut by 6 bases, the J end by 4 bases, with 15 bases between. CDR3 sequence reads: CASSRTGGVNEKLFF. The CDR3 DNA is TGTGCCAGCAGTCGAACGGGGGGCGTTAATGAAAAACTGTTTTTT.

This chain joins TRBV28 and TRBJ1-1, with 8 bases matching TRBD1. The CDR3 runs 14 residues. The V gene end was trimmed by 6 bases and the J gene end by 4 bases; junction bases not matched to a gene: 7. The germline V gene has CDR1 MDHEN and CDR2 SYDVKM. In DNA, the CDR3 is TGTGCCAGCAGCCCAGGACAGGGAGGCACTGAAGCTTTCTTT. Amino acids: CASSPGQGGTEAFF. Looking up the rest from reference TRBV28 and TRBJ1-1 gives the full variable domain: DVKVTQSSRYLVKRTGEKVFLECVQDMDHENMFWYRQDPGLGLRLIYFSYDVKMKEKGDIPEGYSVSREKKERFSLILESASTNQTSMYLCASSPGQGGTEAFFGQGTRLTVV.

The chain is built from TRBV28 and TRBJ1-5, with a possible D match to TRBD1 (5 bases). In germline, CDR1 is MDHEN, CDR2 SYDVKM. This CDR3 contains 15 residues. Trimming left V 3 bases short and J 6 bases short, with 15 bases between. The CDR3 region is CASSFSQGRFQPQHF. CDR3 nucleotides: TGTGCCAGCAGTTTCAGTCAGGGAAGGTTTCAGCCCCAGCATTTT.